This T cell receptor beta chain was found in a study of long-term antiretroviral therapy in people with HIV. Study as a whole: When the earliest samples were collected, ART was typically delayed until CD4 counts fell. Broader study findings: The study collected no data on ART adherence, viral resistance or therapy changes.

In its sample, this clone was seen once. Antigen: not known. An immunoSEQ assay, version v3.0, was performed at survey level. Some clones are missing from TCRdb's copy, which holds only in-frame ones; the method was immunoSEQ multiplex PCR. The sample has about 19,000 clones; about 81% are singletons. The V gene's germline CDR1 is LNHDA and CDR2 SQIVND (reference sequence). V shed 7 bases, J shed 2 bases, and the junction held 2 bases outside the gene matches. The CDR3 has 14 residues. The sample in question was unsorted PBMCs, obtained 0.9 years after starting antiretroviral therapy. The TCR sequence derives from a man between 18 and 29 years old with HIV. The rearrangement uses TRBV19 and TRBJ2-2; 9 positions agree with TRBD1. The CDR3 protein is CASTDRGNTGELFF. The CDR3 nucleotides are TGTGCCAGTACGGACAGGGGTAACACCGGGGAGCTGTTTTTT.